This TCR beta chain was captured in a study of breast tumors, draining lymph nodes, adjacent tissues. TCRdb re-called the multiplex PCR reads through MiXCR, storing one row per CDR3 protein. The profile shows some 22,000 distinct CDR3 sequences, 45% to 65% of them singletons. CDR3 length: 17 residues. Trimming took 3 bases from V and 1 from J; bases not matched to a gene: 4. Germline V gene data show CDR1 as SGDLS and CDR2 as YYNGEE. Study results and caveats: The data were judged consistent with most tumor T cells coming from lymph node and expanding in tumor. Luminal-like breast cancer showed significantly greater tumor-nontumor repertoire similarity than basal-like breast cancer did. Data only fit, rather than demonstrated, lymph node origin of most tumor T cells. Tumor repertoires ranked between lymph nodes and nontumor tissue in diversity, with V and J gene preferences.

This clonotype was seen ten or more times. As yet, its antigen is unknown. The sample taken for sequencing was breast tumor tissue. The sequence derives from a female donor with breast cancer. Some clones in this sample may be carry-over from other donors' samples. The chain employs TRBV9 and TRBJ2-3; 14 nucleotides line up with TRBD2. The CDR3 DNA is TGTGCCAGCAGCGAACAGACTAGCGGGGGGGGCACAGATACGCAGTATTTT. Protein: CASSEQTSGGGTDTQYF.